This record looks at one TCR beta chain sequence and its context. Antigen unknown. The CDR3 covers 14 residues. Germline CDR1 reads MNHEY; CDR2 reads SVGAGI. This sample was taken from a study of T cells expressing NK-cell markers. General study results and limits: In several donors, dominant clonotypes made up roughly 28.3-65% of CD3+CD56-NKG2C+ cells.

Reprocessing the 5' RACE reads, TCRdb reports a single entry for every CDR3 protein and omits DNA. The sample includes fewer than 400,000 distinct CDR3 sequences. The clonotype comes from a man aged 18 to 69 in good health. Sequencing was carried out using blood T cells: a sorted CD56 or NKG2C T cell subset, CD4+ or CD8+ T cells, or bulk PBMC T cells (not recorded which). The chain has TRBV6-5 and TRBJ1-1. The CDR3 region is CASSYRGSAVEAFF.